This TCR beta chain comes out of a study of cytomegalovirus exposure and HLA in healthy donors (TCRdb year 2017). Regarding the complete study: In an earlier analysis of under 600 of the donors, 250 to 350 Gb of sequence data and 117 million unique TCR beta sequences from about 179 million T cells were reported. An early release that covered several hundred HLA-typed donors contained approximately 300 gigabases of sequencing data and about 84 million unique TCR sequences. The genetic ancestry cluster associated with self-reported Caucasian donors included 65% to 90% of the approximately 400 genotyped donors. The study was designed to test whether signatures of past pathogen exposure could be identified by cataloging public T cell receptors. The study profiled the T cell repertoires of under 700 subjects by immunosequencing and related them to cytomegalovirus serostatus. Besides the first cohort of more than 650 subjects, a separate validation cohort made up of some 110 different subjects was used. To predict cytomegalovirus infection status, the study brought together high-throughput TCR immunosequencing, statistical association of individual TCRs with disease status, and machine learning. To study patterns of TCR occurrence, a later analysis re-analyzed previously published TCR beta repertoires from hundreds of donors and added high-resolution HLA genotyping. The later analysis used no new phenotypic data to find candidate immune exposures, relying instead on TCR beta sequences and their occurrence across donors. In an earlier analysis of several hundred of the donors, high-throughput TCR beta sequencing was used to judge whether each TCR beta V gene segment behaved as functional or pseudogenic. Donor age, sex, ethnicity and CMV serostatus were collected together with the repertoire data. In a later genetic analysis, genome-wide SNP genotypes for about 55% of the roughly 700 donors were used, and that subset was treated as a discovery cohort. All discovery cohort repertoires had been generated using a single sequencing platform. HLA typing covered class I and class II loci at four-digit resolution. Typing coverage varied by locus: 629-630 donors for A, B, C, DRB1 and DQB1; 500 to 550 for DQA1; approximately 570 for DPA1; approximately 470 for DPB1. Roughly five DR-DQ haplotypes were handled as single units for association and clustering because linkage in the cohort was strong. Among roughly 400 genotyped donors of the cohort, an average of around 250,000 unique TCR beta nucleotide sequences was sequenced per donor, of which about 19% were non-productive.

The cohort consisted of hundreds of healthy bone marrow donors. At the time of sampling, all cohort members were nominally healthy, though unrecorded immune exposures were likely present. The donor was CMV seronegative and belonged to the group of over 300 seronegative cohort members. Each donor provided a peripheral blood sample, and peripheral blood mononuclear cells were used for TCR beta sequencing. The Qiagen DNeasy Blood Extraction Kit was used to extract genomic DNA from the blood cell samples. Worth noting for this clone: Its antigen is unknown. No qualities accompany the bases; no much larger clone lies one base away.

V lost 1 base and J lost 7 bases; the stretch between them is 15 bases long. The CDR3 measures 16 amino acids from cysteine to phenylalanine. CDR3 DNA is the only sequence kept; it has 48 bases, read in frame from the first base. Via the germline V gene, CDR1 is SGHRS and CDR2 YFSETQ. Receptor libraries were prepared by the immunoSEQ multiplex PCR assay. A mixture of 60 forward primers for TCR Vbeta segments and 13 reverse primers for TCR Jbeta segments was used in the multiplex PCR. The CDR3 region of rearranged TCR beta genes was amplified from genomic DNA by a multiplex PCR assay. The Illumina HiSeq System was used to sequence the amplified TCR beta libraries as 87-base-pair reads. The paper's processing steps were these. A later analysis counted 65 million to 90 million unique TCR beta chains across the 666 repertoires, and some 11 million of these chains were shared by at least two donors. Raw reads were error-corrected and collapsed into unique sequences with a nearest-neighbor algorithm that merged closely related sequences to remove PCR and sequencing errors. To assign V, D and J gene segments, CDR3 sequences were aligned to IMGT reference sequences. For a sequence to be retained, a match of at least six nucleotides was required to both a V gene segment and a J gene segment. A rearrangement counted as productive if the CDR3 had no stop codons and remained in frame with V and J, and every other rearrangement counted as non-productive. CDR3 was defined according to IMGT convention as the region running from the second conserved V-encoded cysteine to the conserved J-encoded phenylalanine. In an earlier analysis of just under 600 of the donors, sequences lacking an unambiguous match to a single V gene segment were excluded. In an earlier analysis of several hundred of the donors, V segments were called functional above 56.7% productive rearrangements and were called segregating when the between-donor standard deviation exceeded 5%. A statistical classification framework was built to diagnose cytomegalovirus status from the catalog of TCR beta chain sequences. A later analysis assigned V and J genes by comparing TCR nucleotide sequences with IMGT/GENE-DB human TR gene sequences. Using the TCRdist pipeline, a later analysis assigned CDR3 sequences along with most-parsimonious VDJ recombination scenarios. A later analysis defined each TCR beta chain by its CDR3 amino acid sequence plus V-gene family, and excluded reads lacking a unique V-gene family. To address suspected cross-contamination and a sequencing artifact, a later analysis removed some 620 highly shared, low-generation-probability nucleotide sequences. In a later analysis, a clonal expansion index was calculated for each public chain from normalized within-repertoire ranks of inferred template counts. In a later analysis, generation probabilities were computed with a VDJ recombination model fitted to out-of-frame rearrangements, and the resulting probabilities were checked against IGoR. In a later analysis, hypergeometric tests were used to score TCR-TCR, TCR-HLA and TCR-CMV co-occurrence, with a repertoire-size bias correction applied to TCR pairs. To estimate false discovery rates, a later analysis permuted the HLA or CMV assignments 20 times. In a later analysis, co-occurring TCRs were grouped with DBSCAN, and TCRdist sequence similarity was added when clustering was performed within HLA-allele-positive subsets. Repertoires with fewer than 30,000 or more than 120,000 public chains were left out of co-occurrence clustering, as were four to six repertoires with anomalous nucleotide sharing. TCRdb stores this immuneACCESS table with in-frame sequences only. Part of the clones is absent; in the studies checked, under half of the shortfall reflects unresolved V genes, and no reason is known for the rest. For V, J and clone size, that table is used; D and trimming come from the DNA. The sample table records over 130,000 clones; roughly 62% of these occur just once. The top ten hold less than 2% of the sample.

What the study reported, not specific to this receptor: It was suggested by the authors that the approach could potentially be generalized to other disease states and immunological phenotypes. Most CMV-associated TCR beta chains appeared to be HLA-restricted in a later analysis, and the HLA associations seemed to be driven largely by CMV exposure. Compared with equally common non-associated chains, HLA-associated TCR beta chains in a later analysis were more clonally expanded and had lower generation probabilities. A further reported finding was that TCR beta sequences accurately predicted the HLA-A and HLA-B alleles for most subjects in the first cohort. In an earlier analysis of 500 to 650 of the donors, most TCR beta V segments appeared in productive rearrangements about 87% or about 30% of the time, broadly matching IMGT annotations. Specific HLA alleles were associated with roughly 16,000 TCR beta sequences at a false discovery rate of 0.05 in a later analysis. Most TCR sequences were observed very rarely across donors, whereas some public TCRs were present in many individuals. Some IMGT-functional V segments, including TRBV6-2 and TRBV6-3, could not be distinguished by the 87-base-pair reads and were therefore excluded. Because HLA typing was unavailable for some donors at each locus, only the typed subset was used in association tests. The classifier was reported to diagnose cytomegalovirus status with high specificity and sensitivity in both the original cohort and the validation cohort. The sequencing pipeline was judged likely to have produced a cluster of highly shared sequence variants as a technical artifact. A later analysis reported that several top co-occurrence clusters appeared linked to parvovirus B19, influenza, CMV and Epstein-Barr virus. A total of fewer than 200 TCR beta chains were listed by the study as associated with cytomegalovirus. In a later analysis, TCR association rates were found to vary across HLA loci, with the most associated TCRs seen for DRB1 alleles and the fewest for HLA-C alleles. The presence/absence analyses assumed that sequencing depth was roughly uniform across donors, and that assumption may not be true. Because counts were too low, approximately 15 rarely observed V segments, including chromosome 9 orphons, were excluded from the earlier analysis of several hundred of the donors. A later genetic analysis associated a missense DCLRE1C variant with V-gene and J-gene trimming of TCR beta chains, and an independent cohort replicated the association. Three of the identified cytomegalovirus-associated TCR beta chains were confirmed in vitro to be specific for cytomegalovirus antigens. When HLA alleles, especially DR and DQ, strongly co-occurred, attributing TCR associations to individual alleles was difficult. Correlated functional status among segregating V segments might reflect linkage disequilibrium, but an unknown experimental factor could not be ruled out. A later genetic analysis reported fewer N-insertions in productive TCRs among donors in an Asian-associated ancestry cluster than the 666-donor mean. The only immune exposure information available for the cohort was CMV serostatus. This cohort had only TCR beta chains sequenced, and the lack of alpha or paired-chain data limited which features could be detected.

Sample: PBMCs. The receptor comes from a male donor in good health and CMV-seronegative. The rearranged chain carries TRBV5-1 and TRBJ1-6, with the D gene uncertain. The CDR3: CASSLKTGSPNSPLHF. In nucleotides, the sequence is TGCGCCAGCAGCTTGAAGACCGGGTCCCCCAATTCACCCCTCCACTTT.